This passage covers 10 T cell receptor beta chains from one sample sequenced in a study of kidney transplant recipient with SARS-CoV-2 infection. In TCRdb, the reads were re-called with MiXCR into one record per CDR3 protein. The sample holds 200,000 to 300,000 distinct CDR3 sequences, about 28% seen once. Sample: a blood sample, taken at baseline and on day 111 from a kidney transplant recipient. Source of these receptors: a male patient between 25 and 39 years old who had COVID-19 and was a kidney transplant recipient. The T cells may come from the graft donor.

With respect to this clonotype: As the CDR3 is not closed by the conserved phenylalanine or tryptophan, this likely results from a read error. The CDR3 loop is CASSPSGLYYNEQFL. The DNA of the CDR3 is TGTGCCAGCAGTCCTAGCGGGCTTTACTACAATGAGCAGTTCCTC. V gene TRBV5-8 combines with J gene TRBJ2-1, with 8 bases matching TRBD2. The CDR3 runs 15 residues. Per germline, CDR1 SGHTS and CDR2 YDEGEE. Trimming took 5 bases from V and 3 from J; bases not matched to a gene: 7.

With regard to this clonotype: A read error may explain this, as a much larger clone is one base away. This chain links TRBV5-3 with TRBJ1-2; D unresolved. TRBV5-3 is flagged as an ORF with uncertain function. This CDR3 is built from 16 residues. Trimming took off 7 bases at V and 4 bases at J, with 23 bases between the two ends. The CDR3 is CARGRTVVRKTYGYTF. The DNA of the CDR3 is TGTGCCAGAGGGAGAACAGTGGTGAGAAAGACCTATGGCTACACCTTC.

On this clonotype: A single base separates this from a much larger clone, so it may be a read error. The rearrangement links TRBV10-2 to TRBJ2-4; 7 bases match TRBD2. The end of the DNA fits TRBJ2-7 better, so the J call may be wrong. The CDR3 runs to 14 residues. Germline V CDR1 and CDR2: WSHSY, SAAADI. CDR3 bases: TGCGCCAGCAGTGTACTAGTGGGGGGGAACGAGCAGTACTTC. This translates into CASSVLVGGNEQYF.

Points on this clonotype: A much larger clone differs from this one at a single base, so this may be a read error. This chain connects TRBV28 to TRBJ1-2, with TRBD1 as a possible D gene (6 bases). This CDR3 contains 15 residues. Trimming cost V 7 bases and J 10 bases, with 25 bases left between them. CDR1 and CDR2 (germline): MDHEN, SYDVKM. CDR3 protein: CASNPGGRLMGDYTF. For the CDR3, the DNA is TGTGCCAGCAATCCGGGGGGGCGCTTAATGGGGGACTACACCTTC.

Remarks on this clonotype: One base away lies a much larger clone, so this may be a sequencing read error. The chain joins TRBV19 to TRBJ2-2, with D possibly TRBD1 on 6 matching bases. Germline V gives CDR1 LNHDA, CDR2 SQIVND (reference sequence). V gave up 5 bases and J gave up 3 bases, with 16 bases separating them. The CDR3 is 16 residues long. For the CDR3, the DNA is TGTGCCAGTAGTCCGGCCGGGACAAAAGACACCGGGGAGCTGTTTTTT. As protein: CASSPAGTKDTGELFF.

In its sample, this clonotype was seen many times. This chain joins TRBV19 and TRBJ2-1, with D possibly matching TRBD2 (6 bases). Between the trimmed V and J ends, which lost 3 bases and 0 bases, there was a span of 9 bases. CDR3 length: 15 residues. The germline CDR1 and CDR2 sequences are LNHDA and SQIVND (reference sequence). CDR3 DNA sequence: TGTGCCAGTAGTATGGGGGGAAGCTCCTACAATGAGCAGTTCTTC. It yields the protein CASSMGGSSYNEQFF.

This clonotype has only a few counts. The rearrangement joins TRBV28 to TRBJ1-4; TRBD1 is a possible D gene (5 bases). This CDR3 has 14 residues. The germline V and J ends were trimmed by 4 bases and 7 bases, with 13 bases remaining between them. The V gene's germline CDR1 is MDHEN and CDR2 SYDVKM. CDR3 amino acids: CASSSTAIGEKLFF. The CDR3 DNA follows: TGTGCCAGCAGTTCGACAGCAATCGGTGAAAAACTGTTTTTT. Based on the CDR3 plus reference TRBV28 and TRBJ1-4, the full variable domain is DVKVTQSSRYLVKRTGEKVFLECVQDMDHENMFWYRQDPGLGLRLIYFSYDVKMKEKGDIPEGYSVSREKKERFSLILESASTNQTSMYLCASSSTAIGEKLFFGSGTQLSVL.

At least ten counts were recorded for this clonotype. The rearrangement links TRBV7-9 to TRBJ1-2, with D uncertain. The CDR3 runs to 17 residues. The V end was cut by 5 bases, the J end by 4 bases, with 23 bases between. CDR1 and CDR2 (germline): SEHNR, FQNEAQ (reference sequence). Written as DNA, the CDR3 is TGTGCCAGCAGCGTGCCGCCATACCATGGAAAGACCTATGGCTACACCTTC. Protein sequence: CASSVPPYHGKTYGYTF.

In regard to this clonotype: One base away lies a much larger clone, so this may be a sequencing read error. V usage is TRBV6-5 and J usage is TRBJ2-5, with 8 bases lining up with TRBD2. The tail of the sequence fits TRBJ2-7 better, so the J call may be wrong. This CDR3 has 15 residues. Looked up from germline, CDR1 is MNHEY and CDR2 is SVGAGI. CDR3 DNA: TGTGCCGGCAGTTACTCGAGCAGCGGGAGCAACGAGCAGTACTTC. It translates to CAGSYSSSGSNEQYF.

In this sample, this clonotype turned up once. A read error is likely, as this CDR3 ends without the conserved phenylalanine or tryptophan. The chain recombines TRBV12-3 or TRBV12-4 with TRBJ1-2; D unresolved. V shed 5 bases and J shed 4 bases, with 23 bases lying between them. This CDR3 spans 17 amino acids. Written as DNA, the CDR3 is TGTGCCAGCAGTCTGGTCATCAGCTTCCGAAAGACCTATGGCTACACCCTC. This sequence encodes CASSLVISFRKTYGYTL.